This TCR beta chain was identified in a study of control samples from healthy donors and cancer patients. Sequenced by immunoSEQ multiplex PCR; TCRdb stores in-frame clones only, minus some. The table shows 60,000 to 80,000 clones, with roughly 87% occurring only once. The receptor's source is a woman between 45 and 65 years old in good health. The sequencing input was blood.

DNA of the CDR3: TGTGCCAGCTCACCACAAGCGACGGCCGGAAACACCATATATTTT. Translated, it gives CASSPQATAGNTIYF. The V and J genes are TRBV18 and TRBJ1-3, with D unclear. Deletions cut 1 base from V and 4 bases from J, with 11 bases between. Per the germline V gene, CDR1 is KGHSH and CDR2 is LQKENI. There are 15 residues in the CDR3.